Listed below are T cell receptor beta chains from one sample, sequenced in a study of control samples from healthy donors and cancer patients. Clones were sequenced by immunoSEQ multiplex PCR, and TCRdb holds only the in-frame ones, with some missing. The sample contains tens of thousands of clones, roughly 90% of which appear only once. Sequencing input: PBMCs. The receptors here all came from a man in his 60s with head and neck cancer. The CDR3 runs from the conserved cysteine through the conserved F or W. A D gene is named only where the DNA matches it firmly. Size values are once, few and many counts, or a class for expanded clones, and some rows have none.

length	D	size	V	J	CDR3	DNA
15	.	.	TRBV9	TRBJ2-5	CASSALGDSPETQYF	TGTGCCAGCAGCGCTCTAGGGGACTCCCCAGAAACCCAGTACTTC
16	TRBD2	.	TRBV28	TRBJ2-5	CASLDWSGRGGETQYF	TGTGCCAGCCTCGACTGGAGCGGGAGAGGGGGAGAGACCCAGTACTTC
15	.	.	TRBV11-1	TRBJ2-3	CASSLLRIPSDTQYF	TGTGCCAGCAGCTTACTGAGGATCCCCTCTGATACGCAGTATTTT
15	.	once	TRBV7-8	TRBJ2-1	CASSTSSIPSNEQFF	TGTGCCAGCAGCACCTCCTCCATCCCAAGTAATGAGCAGTTCTTC
9	.	.	TRBV20-1	TRBJ2-3	CSAPDTQYF	TGCAGTGCCCCCGATACGCAGTATTTT
13	.	.	TRBV6-5	TRBJ2-7	CASSYRTSYEQYF	TGTGCCAGCAGTTACCGGACAAGCTACGAGCAGTACTTC
15	.	.	TRBV7-2	TRBJ2-1	CASSLVWLSDNEQFF	TGTGCCAGCAGCTTAGTGTGGTTGTCAGACAATGAGCAGTTCTTC
16	TRBD2	.	TRBV28	TRBJ2-3	CASSLPAGGARDTQYF	TGTGCCAGCAGTCTCCCAGCGGGGGGGGCCCGGGATACGCAGTATTTT
13	.	.	TRBV30	TRBJ1-2	CAWTEQEGYGYTF	TGTGCCTGGACGGAGCAAGAAGGCTATGGCTACACCTTC
12	.	.	TRBV19	TRBJ1-2	CASSGANYGYTF	TGTGCCAGTAGTGGAGCTAACTATGGCTACACCTTC
16	.	.	TRBV29-1	TRBJ1-3	CSVRLAAGDDGNTIYF	TGCAGCGTCCGGCTCGCAGCCGGTGATGATGGAAACACCATATATTTT
13	TRBD1	once	TRBV7-2	TRBJ1-2	CASSSGQGYGYTF	TGTGCCAGCAGCTCGGGACAGGGTTATGGCTACACCTTC
13	.	.	TRBV30	TRBJ2-7	CAWSPGSSYEQYF	TGTGCCTGGAGTCCAGGAAGCTCCTACGAGCAGTACTTC
14	TRBD2	.	TRBV28	TRBJ2-2	CASSFPGGTGELFF	TGTGCCAGCAGTTTCCCGGGGGGGACCGGGGAGCTGTTTTTT
15	TRBD1	.	TRBV10-3	TRBJ1-2	CAISEKGGENYGYTF	TGTGCCATCAGTGAAAAAGGGGGCGAGAACTATGGCTACACCTTC
15	TRBD1	.	TRBV5-1	TRBJ2-3	CASSFQDRGADTQYF	TGCGCCAGCAGCTTTCAGGACAGGGGCGCAGATACGCAGTATTTT
12	.	once	TRBV6-5	TRBJ1-2	CASGEENYGYTF	TGTGCATCGGGGGAGGAAAACTATGGCTACACCTTC
15	TRBD1	.	TRBV18	TRBJ2-7	CASSPGQGSSYEQYF	TGTGCCAGCTCACCGGGACAGGGAAGCTCCTACGAGCAGTACTTC
14	.	medium-sized	TRBV7-9	TRBJ2-2	CASTPGPNTGELFF	TGTGCCAGCACCCCTGGACCTAACACCGGGGAGCTGTTTTTT
17	TRBD2	few	TRBV3-1/TRBV3-2	TRBJ2-3	CASSQAKKRGGSDTQYF	TGTGCCAGCAGCCAAGCAAAAAAGCGGGGGGGTTCGGATACGCAGTATTTT
13	.	.	TRBV10-3	TRBJ2-5	CAISDGHVETQYF	TGTGCCATCAGTGACGGGCACGTGGAGACCCAGTACTTC
15	TRBD1	.	TRBV18	TRBJ1-1	CASSRRTGTNTEAFF	TGTGCCAGCTCACGACGGACAGGGACAAACACTGAAGCTTTCTTT
14	.	.	TRBV27	TRBJ2-7	CASSLIGPTYEQYF	TGTGCCAGCAGTTTAATAGGACCTACCTACGAGCAGTACTTC
16	TRBD1	.	TRBV7-9	TRBJ1-4	CASSPGGSATNEKLFF	TGTGCCAGCAGCCCAGGGGGATCTGCAACTAATGAAAAACTGTTTTTT
13	.	.	TRBV19	TRBJ1-2	CASSAKGGYGYTF	TGTGCCAGTAGCGCAAAGGGGGGCTATGGCTACACCTTC
12	.	medium-sized	TRBV28	TRBJ1-5	CASKDSNQPQHF	TGTGCCAGCAAGGATAGCAATCAGCCCCAGCATTTT
16	.	.	TRBV5-1	TRBJ1-1	CASSLGYPGPNTEAFF	TGCGCCAGCAGCTTGGGTTACCCAGGGCCGAACACTGAAGCTTTCTTT
13	.	few	TRBV5-1	TRBJ1-2	CASGGWGQDGYTF	TGCGCCAGCGGGGGATGGGGGCAGGATGGCTACACCTTC
14	.	few	TRBV7-9	TRBJ2-5	CASSSYSGGETQYF	TGTGCCAGCAGCTCCTACTCCGGGGGAGAGACCCAGTACTTC
14	.	once	TRBV19	TRBJ1-5	CASSPQVSNQPQHF	TGTGCCAGTAGTCCACAGGTTAGCAATCAGCCCCAGCATTTT
13	.	.	TRBV14	TRBJ2-7	CASSQSLRYEQYF	TGTGCCAGCAGCCAATCTCTACGGTACGAGCAGTACTTC
14	.	.	TRBV7-2	TRBJ1-3	CASSPDRFGNTIYF	TGTGCCAGCAGCCCCGACAGATTTGGAAACACCATATATTTT
15	.	few	TRBV7-9	TRBJ2-3	CAREPIDVGGDTQYF	TGTGCCAGGGAGCCTATAGATGTCGGGGGAGATACGCAGTATTTT
12	TRBD2	.	TRBV12-3/TRBV12-4	TRBJ2-1	CASRGLAGAQFF	TGTGCCAGCAGGGGATTAGCGGGTGCGCAGTTCTTC
14	.	.	TRBV19	TRBJ2-2	CASSPRGGSGELFF	TGTGCCAGTAGTCCCAGGGGGGGGTCCGGGGAGCTGTTTTTT
15	.	.	TRBV7-9	TRBJ2-3	CASSLATSNTDTQYF	TGTGCCAGCAGCTTAGCTACGTCGAACACAGATACGCAGTATTTT
16	.	once	TRBV6-6	TRBJ2-7	CASSYSIGAGNYEQYF	TGTGCCAGCAGTTACTCGATCGGGGCAGGGAACTACGAGCAGTACTTC
15	.	once	TRBV7-8	TRBJ2-1	CASSLVYGGNNEQFF	TGTGCCAGCAGCTTAGTGTATGGCGGGAACAATGAGCAGTTCTTC
14	.	.	TRBV11-3	TRBJ2-1	CASSLDGGYNEQFF	TGTGCCAGCAGCTTAGACGGCGGGTACAATGAGCAGTTCTTC
16	.	.	TRBV7-2	TRBJ2-3	CASRTDSVGASDTQYF	TGTGCCAGCAGGACCGACAGCGTCGGGGCGTCAGATACGCAGTATTTT
13	.	.	TRBV7-2	TRBJ2-3	CASSKGPEGLFYF	TGTGCCAGCAGCAAAGGTCCAGAGGGGCTCTTTTATTTT
14	.	medium-sized	TRBV2	TRBJ1-3	CASNGPSSGNTIYF	TGTGCCAGCAACGGTCCGTCCTCTGGAAACACCATATATTTT
13	TRBD1	once	TRBV30	TRBJ1-5	CAWSVQGRQPQHF	TGTGCCTGGAGTGTACAGGGGAGACAGCCCCAGCATTTT
12	.	.	TRBV30	TRBJ2-7	CAWSVDRYEQYF	TGTGCCTGGAGTGTAGACAGGTACGAGCAGTACTTC
16	.	.	TRBV7-2	TRBJ2-3	CASSLSAQGGADTQYF	TGTGCCAGCAGCCTCTCCGCGCAGGGGGGCGCAGATACGCAGTATTTT
15	TRBD2	.	TRBV10-1	TRBJ2-1	CASSENRGGANEQFF	TGCGCCAGCAGTGAGAATCGGGGGGGGGCCAATGAGCAGTTCTTC
20	TRBD2	.	TRBV6-2/TRBV6-3	TRBJ2-1	CASSQKLAGGSWSSYNEQFF	TGTGCCAGCAGCCAAAAACTAGCGGGAGGGTCATGGAGCTCCTACAATGAGCAGTTCTTC
12	.	.	TRBV12-3/TRBV12-4	TRBJ1-2	CASRDNNYGYTF	TGTGCCAGCAGGGATAATAACTATGGCTACACCTTC
15	.	.	TRBV4-1	TRBJ1-2	CASSQDNRRDEGYTF	TGCGCCAGCAGCCAAGATAACAGGCGGGATGAGGGCTACACCTTC
16	.	.	TRBV6-2/TRBV6-3	TRBJ1-5	CASSWAGEVMNQPQHF	TGTGCCAGCAGTTGGGCAGGGGAGGTCATGAATCAGCCCCAGCATTTT